This T cell receptor beta chain was identified during a study of T-cell reconstitution after alpha-beta-depleted transplantation in children. Library preparation (for TCRbeta) was performed with unique molecular identifiers. TCRdb ran MiXCR on the PCR reads and lists one entry per CDR3 protein. This sample has about 980,000 distinct CDR3 sequences, with less than 30% found just once. This clonotype was counted a few times. Germline-derived CDR1 and CDR2 are SGHKS and YYEKEE (reference sequence). The CDR3 length is 12 residues. J gave up 8 bases and V 3 bases, and 2 bases lay outside the gene matches. The clonotype originates from a boy in the first two years of life who had a stem cell transplant for SCID, so the T cells may come from the graft donor. The chain carries TRBV5-5 and TRBJ2-1; 7 nucleotides align to TRBD2. The material sequenced was PBMCs, mostly from graft donor cells, taken 360 days after TCRalphabeta/CD19-depleted stem cell transplant. The CDR3, as DNA: TGTGCCAGCAGCTATGCGGGGGATGAGCAGTTCTTC. Translation: CASSYAGDEQFF.